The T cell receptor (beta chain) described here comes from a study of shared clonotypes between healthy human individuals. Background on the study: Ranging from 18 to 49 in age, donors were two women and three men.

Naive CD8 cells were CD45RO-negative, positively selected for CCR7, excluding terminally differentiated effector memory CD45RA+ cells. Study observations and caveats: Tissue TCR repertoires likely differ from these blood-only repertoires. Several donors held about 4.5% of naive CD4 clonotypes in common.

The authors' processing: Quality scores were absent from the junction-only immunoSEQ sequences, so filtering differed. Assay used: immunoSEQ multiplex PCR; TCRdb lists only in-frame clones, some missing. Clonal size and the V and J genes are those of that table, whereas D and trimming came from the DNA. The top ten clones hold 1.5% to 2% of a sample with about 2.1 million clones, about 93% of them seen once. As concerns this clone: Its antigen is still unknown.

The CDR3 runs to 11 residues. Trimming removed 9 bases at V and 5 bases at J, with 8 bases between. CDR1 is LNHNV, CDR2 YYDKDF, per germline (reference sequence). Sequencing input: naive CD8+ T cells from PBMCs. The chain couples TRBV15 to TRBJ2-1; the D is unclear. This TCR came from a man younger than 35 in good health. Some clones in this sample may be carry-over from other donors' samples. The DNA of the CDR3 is TGTGCCACGAACAGTGACAATGAGCAGTTCTTC. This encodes CATNSDNEQFF.